This section outlines one T cell receptor (beta chain) sequence together with its context. Antigen specificity is unknown. CDR1 SGHRS and CDR2 YFSETQ come from the germline V gene. V trimming: 4 bases; J trimming: 6 bases; junction bases outside the gene matches: 10. The CDR3 runs 14 residues. The data are from a study of PD-1 blockade in classical Hodgkin lymphoma. The assay was immunoSEQ multiplex PCR, and TCRdb's table has in-frame clones only and misses some. The table includes tens of thousands of clones, roughly 90% detected once. Findings and caveats of the study: Baseline diversity was lower in partial responders and progressors than complete responders. Relapsed/refractory patients reportedly had lower baseline diversity than newly diagnosed patients.

All the patients suffered relapse after autologous stem cell transplantation, and brentuximab vedotin exposure differed. Classifying best responses yielded complete response, partial response or progressive disease. The input for sequencing was peripheral blood mononuclear cells (PBMCs), taken at baseline. The chain employs TRBV5-1 and TRBJ2-7; 7 bases fit TRBD2. This TCR was recovered from a human donor with classical Hodgkin lymphoma. CDR3 residues: CASSAGGGRAEQYF. In DNA, the CDR3 is TGCGCCAGCAGCGCCGGTGGCGGGAGAGCCGAGCAGTACTTC.